Presented here are 16 T cell receptor beta chains from one specimen sequenced in a study of T-cell reconstitution after alpha-beta-depleted transplantation in children. Construction of the TCRbeta library involved unique molecular identifiers. Each CDR3 protein gets one entry after TCRdb re-called the PCR reads with MiXCR. The sample consists of approximately 240,000 distinct CDR3 sequences, about 9.2% of them appearing once. The material sequenced was PBMCs from the stem cell graft donor, taken from the stem cell graft. These receptors were taken from a human donor who donated a stem cell graft to a child with acute lymphoblastic leukemia.

The rearrangement links TRBV15 to TRBJ1-2, with TRBD1 matching over 11 bases. Germline-derived CDR1 and CDR2 are LNHNV and YYDKDF (reference sequence). This CDR3 is built from 16 residues. J lost 6 bases, V lost 0 bases, and 6 bases had no gene match. The CDR3 here is CATSRDVGTGGDGYTF. The CDR3 nucleotides are TGTGCCACCAGCAGAGATGTTGGGACAGGGGGAGATGGCTACACCTTC.

The sample holds many counts of this clonotype. The V gene is TRBV20-1, the J gene TRBJ2-7; D is perhaps TRBD1 (6 bases). The CDR3 is 15 amino acids. V gave up 0 bases and J gave up 3 bases, with 15 bases separating them. In germline, CDR1 is DFQATT, CDR2 SNEGSKA (reference sequence). Here the CDR3 DNA reads TGCAGTGCTAGAGATTTTTCGGGACAAGACTACGAGCAGTACTTC. Its protein is CSARDFSGQDYEQYF.

This sequence joins TRBV6-1 and TRBJ1-1; D possibly corresponds to TRBD1 (6 bases). This CDR3 comprises 16 residues. The germline CDR1 and CDR2 sequences are MNHNS and SASEGT. V lost 7 bases and J lost 6, with 24 bases in between. The CDR3 loop is CASTPPGGAGVAEAFF. The CDR3 bases are TGTGCCAGCACTCCCCCGGGGGGGGCCGGGGTCGCTGAAGCTTTCTTT.

This chain uses TRBV5-1 with TRBJ2-7; 8 bases fit TRBD2. Per germline, CDR1 SGHRS and CDR2 YFSETQ. The CDR3 runs 14 residues. V dropped 5 bases and J dropped 4; count of bases not matched to a gene: 8. This chain's CDR3 is CASSRGGSTYEQYF. CDR3 coding DNA: TGCGCCAGCAGTCGGGGGGGGAGTACGTACGAGCAGTACTTC. Drawing the rest from reference TRBV5-1 and TRBJ2-7, the complete variable domain is KAGVTQTPRYLIKTRGQQVTLSCSPISGHRSVSWYQQTPGQGLQFLFEYFSETQRNKGNFPGRFSGRQFSNSRSEMNVSTLELGDSALYLCASSRGGSTYEQYFGPGTRLTVT.

The sample holds many counts of this clonotype. The chain couples TRBV10-3 to TRBJ2-3, with 9 bases aligning to TRBD2. With V trimmed by 10 bases and J by 2 bases, 10 bases remained unmatched. This CDR3 contains 15 residues. Germline V gene sequence: CDR1 ENHRY, CDR2 SYGVKD. CDR3 sequence reads: CATERKRGATDTQYF. The DNA of the CDR3 is TGTGCCACGGAACGAAAGCGGGGGGCCACAGATACGCAGTATTTT.

The chain uses TRBV18 and TRBJ2-2; possibly TRBD1 for D (5 bases). CDR3 length: 15 residues. CDR1 and CDR2 from the germline V gene are KGHSH and LQKENI. Deletions cut 0 bases from V and 5 bases from J, with 10 bases between. Here the CDR3 reads CASSPPQVQTGELFF. The CDR3, as DNA: TGTGCCAGCTCACCACCACAGGTTCAAACCGGGGAGCTGTTTTTT.

The V call is TRBV7-8, the J call TRBJ2-2; TRBD2 might be the D (6 bases). CDR1 is SGHVS, CDR2 FQNEAQ, per germline. Deletions cut 4 bases from V and 1 base from J, with 10 bases between. The CDR3 runs to 15 residues. In nucleotides, the CDR3 is TGTGCCAGCAGCTCGGGACTGAGGAACACCGGGGAGCTGTTTTTT. Amino acids: CASSSGLRNTGELFF.

The chain couples TRBV6-2 or TRBV6-3 to TRBJ2-7; D unresolved. V was shortened by 5 bases and J by 3 bases, with 8 bases between the two germline ends. CDR3 length: 12 residues. CDR1 and CDR2 from the germline V gene are MNHEY and SVGEGT. Here the CDR3 reads CASSAGVYEQYF. The CDR3 DNA is TGTGCCAGCAGTGCCGGCGTCTACGAGCAGTACTTC.

This clonotype was picked up many times. The V call is TRBV6-2 or TRBV6-3, the J call TRBJ2-1, with 12 bases lining up with TRBD1. CDR1 is MNHEY, CDR2 SVGEGT, per germline. The CDR3 loop spans 22 amino acids. The V gene end was trimmed by 2 bases and the J gene end by 7 bases; junction bases not matched to a gene: 24. CDR3 sequence: CASSYPSGQTGTGGSFGNEQFF. DNA of the CDR3: TGTGCCAGCAGTTACCCCAGCGGTCAGACCGGGACAGGGGGCTCGTTCGGGAATGAGCAGTTCTTC.

There are many counts of this clonotype. The chain recombines TRBV12-3 or TRBV12-4 with TRBJ1-1; tentative D call: TRBD1 (6 bases). V was clipped by 1 base and J by 8 bases, with 14 bases between them. CDR3 length equals 14 residues. This CDR3 reads CASSLGDIRTEAFF. As DNA, the CDR3 is TGTGCCAGCAGTTTAGGGGACATTCGGACCGAAGCTTTCTTT.

This clonotype has a count of ten or more. The chain uses TRBV5-1 and TRBJ1-1; no definite D call. The CDR3 has 14 amino acids. Germline lookup yields CDR1 SGHRS and CDR2 YFSETQ. Trimming removed 3 bases at V and 0 bases at J, with 9 bases between. CDR3 sequence reads: CASSSTGMNTEAFF. The DNA for the CDR3 is TGCGCCAGCAGCTCGACGGGGATGAACACTGAAGCTTTCTTT.

This clonotype was found many times. The genes are TRBV20-1 and TRBJ2-1; 7 bases agree with TRBD2. V lost 6 bases to trimming and J lost 3 bases; unmatched junction nucleotides: 8. This CDR3 is 14 amino acids long. Germline-derived CDR1 and CDR2 are DFQATT and SNEGSKA (reference sequence). DNA of the CDR3: TGCAGTGCCTCAATAGCGGGCCACTACAATGAGCAGTTCTTC. It is translated as CSASIAGHYNEQFF.

The J gene is TRBJ2-7, the V gene TRBV29-1; 9 bases align to TRBD1. This CDR3 has 13 residues. Trimming cost V 7 bases and J 3 bases; bases outside gene matches: 7. Germline V gives CDR1 SQVTM, CDR2 ANQGSEA. Here the CDR3 reads CSARAGQGYEQYF. CDR3 in DNA: TGCAGCGCCCGGGCGGGACAGGGCTACGAGCAGTACTTC.

A few counts support this clonotype. The chain links TRBV19 to TRBJ1-2; D ambiguous. Between the trimmed V and J ends, which lost 0 bases and 8 bases, there was a span of 13 bases. CDR1 is LNHDA and CDR2 is SQIVND in the germline V gene (reference sequence). The length of the CDR3 is 14 residues. The CDR3 bases are TGTGCCAGTAGTATAGATGGAGGCGCGAAGGGCTACACCTTC. Amino acids: CASSIDGGAKGYTF. The whole variable domain, filled in from reference TRBV19 and TRBJ1-2, reads DGGITQSPKYLFRKEGQNVTLSCEQNLNHDAMYWYRQDPGQGLRLIYYSQIVNDFQKGDIAEGYSVSREKKESFPLTVTSAQKNPTAFYLCASSIDGGAKGYTFGSGTRLTVV.

The genes are TRBV11-2 and TRBJ2-1; 7 nucleotides line up with TRBD1. J gave up 3 bases and V 4 bases, and 12 bases lay outside the gene matches. The germline V gene has CDR1 SGHAT and CDR2 FQNNGV. The CDR3 sequence is 17 residues long. DNA for the CDR3: TGTGCCAGCAGCTCCGACCGCCGGGACAGAAGCTACAATGAGCAGTTCTTC. The encoded protein is CASSSDRRDRSYNEQFF.

CDR3 DNA: TGCAGTGCTAGCGGACAGGGCAGGGAGCAGTACTTC. Translated: CSASGQGREQYF. This chain links TRBV20-1 with TRBJ2-7; 8 nucleotides align to TRBD1. This CDR3 has 12 amino acids. V trimming: 3 bases; J trimming: 7 bases; junction bases outside the gene matches: 5. Per germline, CDR1 DFQATT and CDR2 SNEGSKA (reference sequence).